A selection of T cell receptor beta chains follows, all from one sample in a study of T cell changes during pregnancy in multiple sclerosis. The data were produced by immunoSEQ multiplex PCR, yet TCRdb's version contains in-frame clones alone and is incomplete. In the table there are around 70,000 clones, roughly 91% of which are singletons. Material: CD4+ T cells from peripheral blood mononuclear cells, obtained after pregnancy. The receptor source for this set is a female donor with multiple sclerosis, enrolled in a pregnancy study. CDR3s include the opening cysteine and the closing phenylalanine or tryptophan. Each record gives: V gene, D gene, clone size, CDR3 length, J gene, CDR3 protein, CDR3 DNA. A D gene is named only where the DNA matches it firmly. Clone size, where shown, is once, few, many, or a class for clones that have expanded.

TRBV19	NA	NA	13	TRBJ2-2	CASSIISSGELFF	TGTGCCAGTAGTATAATATCTTCCGGGGAGCTGTTTTTT
TRBV28	TRBD1	NA	18	TRBJ2-7	CASSTEIFRDRRPYEQYF	TGTGCCAGCAGTACCGAGATTTTCCGGGACAGAAGGCCCTACGAGCAGTACTTC
TRBV5-1	NA	NA	17	TRBJ1-1	CASSSLRERAGATEAFF	TGCGCCAGCAGCTCACTCAGGGAGAGGGCGGGGGCGACTGAAGCTTTCTTT
TRBV29-1	TRBD2	NA	18	TRBJ2-3	CSLRRGIAGGGSTDTQYF	TGCAGCCTACGTAGGGGAATAGCGGGAGGCGGGAGCACAGATACGCAGTATTTT
TRBV4-1	TRBD1	NA	15	TRBJ1-3	CASSRGQGAGNTIYF	TGCGCCAGCAGCCGAGGACAGGGGGCTGGAAACACCATATATTTT
TRBV5-1	TRBD1	once	13	TRBJ2-7	CASSPQTGNEQYF	TGCGCCAGCAGCCCCCAGACAGGGAACGAGCAGTACTTC
TRBV6-5	NA	NA	15	TRBJ2-2	CASRGGQVYTGELFF	TGTGCCAGCAGGGGAGGACAGGTGTACACCGGGGAGCTGTTTTTT
TRBV7-9	NA	NA	17	TRBJ2-2	CASTQPRELTNTGELFF	TGTGCCAGCACCCAACCCCGGGAGTTAACGAACACCGGGGAGCTGTTTTTT
TRBV19	TRBD1	NA	15	TRBJ1-1	CASSFRDRGSTEAFF	TGTGCCAGTAGTTTCCGGGACAGGGGATCCACTGAAGCTTTCTTT
TRBV6-5	NA	NA	15	TRBJ2-7	CASSYGALSSYEQYF	TGTGCCAGCAGTTACGGGGCCCTGAGCTCCTACGAGCAGTACTTC
TRBV7-9	TRBD1	NA	14	TRBJ1-1	CASRKGQGNTEAFF	TGTGCCAGCAGAAAGGGACAGGGGAACACTGAAGCTTTCTTT
TRBV28	TRBD2	NA	15	TRBJ2-7	CASSTTSGRIYEQYF	TGTGCCAGCAGTACTACTAGCGGGAGGATTTACGAGCAGTACTTC
TRBV6-5	TRBD1	NA	16	TRBJ1-3	CASSYGTGGPRNTIYF	TGTGCCAGCAGTTATGGGACAGGGGGACCGAGAAACACCATATATTTT
TRBV28	NA	NA	13	TRBJ1-2	CASSLQWSYGYTF	TGTGCCAGCAGTTTACAGTGGAGCTATGGCTACACCTTC
TRBV6-1	TRBD1	once	13	TRBJ2-1	CASSRQGYNEQFF	TGTGCCAGCAGTCGACAGGGTTACAATGAGCAGTTCTTC
TRBV30	TRBD1	NA	14	TRBJ1-1	CAWSVDRGRPEAFF	TGTGCCTGGAGTGTGGACAGGGGTCGGCCTGAAGCTTTCTTT
TRBV25-1	TRBD1	few	14	TRBJ1-2	CASSPGTGGGGYTF	TGTGCCAGCTCCCCGGGGACAGGGGGCGGTGGCTACACCTTC
TRBV18	NA	NA	14	TRBJ2-5	CASSPQTPPEDQYF	TGTGCCAGCTCACCACAAACCCCTCCGGAGGACCAGTACTTC
TRBV5-1	NA	NA	15	TRBJ2-5	CASSLEPGLQETQYF	TGCGCCAGCAGCCTGGAACCTGGACTCCAAGAGACCCAGTACTTC
TRBV30	NA	once	16	TRBJ2-6	CAWSWDTRSGANVLTF	TGTGCCTGGAGTTGGGACACTCGCTCTGGGGCCAACGTCCTGACTTTC
TRBV5-8	NA	once	14	TRBJ2-7	CASQAGQLKHEQYF	TGTGCCAGCCAGGCCGGACAGCTCAAGCACGAGCAGTACTTC
TRBV10-3	NA	NA	15	TRBJ1-3	CAIRREGLSGNTIYF	TGTGCCATCAGGAGGGAGGGACTCTCGGGAAACACCATATATTTT
TRBV5-6	TRBD2	NA	15	TRBJ2-3	CASSRGAGGADTQYF	TGTGCCAGCAGTCGAGGGGCGGGGGGTGCAGATACGCAGTATTTT
TRBV18	NA	NA	13	TRBJ2-1	CASSSVPYNEQFF	TGTGCCAGCTCGTCAGTACCTTACAATGAGCAGTTCTTC
TRBV7-8	TRBD1	NA	14	TRBJ1-3	CASIPDRAGNTIYF	TGTGCCAGCATCCCAGACAGGGCTGGAAACACCATATATTTT
TRBV4-1	NA	many	16	TRBJ2-1	CAAADLNIVSYNEQFF	TGCGCCGCCGCGGATCTTAATATAGTGTCCTACAATGAGCAGTTCTTC
TRBV15	TRBD2	NA	20	TRBJ2-3	CATSRDYGPSTSGGTDTQYF	TGTGCCACCAGCAGGGATTACGGTCCGAGCACTAGCGGGGGCACAGATACGCAGTATTTT
TRBV4-1	NA	NA	11	TRBJ1-5	CASSPPSRQHF	TGCGCCAGCAGCCCACCTAGTCGGCAGCATTTT
TRBV18	NA	NA	14	TRBJ1-1	CASSPSVAGTEAFF	TGTGCCAGCTCACCATCAGTGGCGGGCACTGAAGCTTTCTTT
TRBV18	TRBD1	NA	16	TRBJ1-2	CASSPTPGGSNYGYTF	TGTGCCAGCTCACCTACCCCAGGGGGCTCTAACTATGGCTACACCTTC
TRBV9	TRBD1	NA	15	TRBJ2-1	CASSFRGQGNNEQFF	TGTGCCAGCAGCTTTCGGGGACAGGGGAACAATGAGCAGTTCTTC
TRBV5-1	TRBD1	NA	15	TRBJ1-5	CASRRTGGEGFPQHF	TGCGCCAGCAGGAGGACAGGGGGCGAGGGGTTTCCCCAGCATTTT
TRBV15	NA	NA	13	TRBJ2-7	CATSRGSGYEQYF	TGTGCCACCAGCAGAGGGTCAGGATACGAGCAGTACTTC
TRBV28	NA	NA	14	TRBJ1-2	CASSFTGNSYGYTF	TGTGCCAGCAGTTTTACAGGAAATAGCTATGGCTACACCTTC
TRBV4-1	NA	NA	13	TRBJ2-3	CASSSQKGVTQYF	TGCGCCAGCAGCTCACAAAAGGGGGTCACGCAGTATTTT
TRBV4-1	NA	many	14	TRBJ1-1	CASSPLLREGTAFF	TGCGCCAGCAGCCCTCTCCTAAGAGAGGGAACGGCTTTCTTT
TRBV28	TRBD1	NA	17	TRBJ2-5	CASSLLTGTANQETQYF	TGTGCCAGCAGTTTACTCACCGGGACAGCAAACCAAGAGACCCAGTACTTC
TRBV30	NA	NA	12	TRBJ2-7	CAWSSGGPQQYF	TGTGCCTGGAGCTCCGGGGGTCCCCAGCAGTACTTC
TRBV9	TRBD2	NA	17	TRBJ2-1	CASSEGTSGYLYNEQFF	TGTGCCAGCAGCGAGGGGACTAGCGGGTACCTCTACAATGAGCAGTTCTTC
TRBV7-9	NA	NA	15	TRBJ1-6	CASSFRAGSGSPLHF	TGTGCCAGCAGCTTCCGGGCAGGGTCGGGTTCACCCCTCCACTTT
TRBV6-5	NA	NA	14	TRBJ1-4	CASSKRATNEKLFF	TGTGCCAGCTCCAAGCGTGCAACTAATGAAAAACTGTTTTTT
TRBV6-5	TRBD1	NA	15	TRBJ1-2	CASTGQGATNYGYTF	TGTGCCAGTACGGGACAGGGGGCAACAAACTATGGCTACACCTTC
TRBV28	TRBD1	NA	12	TRBJ2-7	CSAGQGSYEQYF	TGTTCCGCGGGACAGGGCTCCTACGAGCAGTACTTC
TRBV29-1	NA	once	15	TRBJ1-3	CSVQPGLYSGNTIYF	TGCAGCGTTCAACCGGGACTGTACTCTGGAAACACCATATATTTT